This entry concerns a single TCR beta chain. This clone came up once. Its target antigen remains unknown. The sample holds no much larger clone one base away, and base qualities are not on file. The data were obtained in a study of blood T cell repertoires in COVID-19 (dated by TCRdb to 2018 to 2021). About the full investigation: The collaborator samples originated in the United States, Italy and Spain and spanned the acute and convalescent phases of COVID-19. A freely available public database, intended as a resource for researchers studying the immune response to SARS-CoV-2, is where the repertoires were released. Subjects who had been exposed to COVID-19, were actively infected with it, or had recovered from it provided the deeply sampled blood TCRbeta repertoires that made up the dataset. HLA class I and class II types, where available, came from metadata supplied by the sample provider rather than from assay-based typing. The material from the prospective study consisted of cDNA or gDNA derived from T cells, B-cell-depleted T cells, or PBMCs. Samples came from the ongoing ImmuneRACE study (first 160 participants) plus 1,254 subjects from 6 global collaborators. The sample metadata nearly always contained a de-identified subject ID, COVID-19 status, age in years and sex. General conclusions and limits of the study: How much clinical and demographic metadata was included differed by source and by participant, and the metadata was provided uncurated.

V is reduced by 3 bases and J by 3 bases, leaving a spacing of 8 bases between them. Counted from cysteine to phenylalanine, this CDR3 has 13 amino acids. The sequence is cut down to CDR3 DNA, 39 bases in frame from base 1. TCRbeta CDR3 regions were amplified from genomic DNA by means of the immunoSEQ Assay, a bias-controlled multiplex PCR. The authors' analysis ran thus. The number of nucleated cells in each sample was estimated by amplification of reference gene primers within the assay. To quantify the absolute abundance of each unique TCRbeta CDR3 rearrangement, sequence reads were collapsed and filtered. For each sample, productive Simpson clonality was calculated by taking the square root of Simpson's diversity index across productive rearrangements. Here the immuneACCESS table is served through TCRdb, limited to in-frame sequences with V and J called. Missing clones are a known gap in these copies; in checked studies unresolved V genes cover under half, and the rest lacks a known reason. The DNA was the basis for D and trimming; V, J and clone size are from that table. Recorded for this sample are fewer than 450,000 clones; about 90% of them occurred a single time. 3% to 4% of the sample is in the top ten clones.

Another Seattle source contributed samples from volunteer blood donors who had recovered from COVID-19. Each collaborating institution followed its own protocols to collect whole blood in K2EDTA tubes. For TCRbeta analysis, collaborators shipped samples in one of three forms: frozen whole blood, isolated PBMCs, or DNA extracted from either of those sample types. What was sequenced was peripheral blood. The source is a young woman who had recovered from COVID-19. Here the chain combines TRBV12-3 or TRBV12-4 and TRBJ1-1; the D gene is unclear. The DNA is as follows: TGTGCCAGCAGTTTTACGAGTTACACTGAAGCTTTCTTT. It translates as CASSFTSYTEAFF.